The sequence of this T cell receptor beta chain was determined in a study of T cell changes during pregnancy in multiple sclerosis. Here immunoSEQ multiplex PCR was the method, and the copy in TCRdb shows in-frame clones only, minus some. The data contain 85,000 to 90,000 clones, about 94% of them singletons. Germline CDR1 MNHEY, CDR2 SMNVEV (reference sequence). This CDR3 has 14 amino acids. V was shortened by 6 bases and J by 2 bases, with 12 bases between the two germline ends. The rearrangement joins TRBV27 to TRBJ2-3; tentatively, D is TRBD2 (5 bases). The source material was peripheral blood, sampled after pregnancy. The receptor was derived from a female donor in good health, enrolled as a control in a pregnancy study. The CDR3 sequence is CASSPGLITDTQYF. DNA of the CDR3: TGTGCCAGCAGCCCCGGACTGATCACAGATACGCAGTATTTT.